This T cell receptor (beta chain) was retrieved from a study of T-cell reconstitution after alpha-beta-depleted transplantation in children. Construction of the TCRbeta library involved unique molecular identifiers. TCRdb re-analysed the PCR reads in MiXCR, keeping a single row per CDR3 protein. This table holds 300,000 to 400,000 distinct CDR3 sequences, roughly 16% found once. In regard to this clonotype: The antigen is undetermined.

Overall study findings and caveats: The study traced high day-60 TCRbeta diversity in some patients to surviving recipient T cells and thymic progenitors. As was reported, about two months after transplant, alpha-beta T cells came from several hundred expanded graft clones.

The CDR3 is 15 amino acids. V was pared by 3 bases and J by 7 bases, with 16 bases between. CDR1 and CDR2 from the germline V gene are LGHNA and YSLEER. This sequence joins TRBV4-3 and TRBJ2-1; either TRBD1 or TRBD2 may fit D (5 bases each). This clonotype was obtained from a male patient aged 2 to 9 who had a stem cell transplant for acute lymphoblastic leukemia, so the T cells may come from the graft donor. Sequenced material: PBMCs, mostly from graft donor cells, taken 360 days after TCRalphabeta/CD19-depleted stem cell transplant. As DNA, the CDR3 is TGCGCCAGCAGCCAGGGGACGGCCCGTCCGAATGAGCAGTTCTTC. Translation gives CASSQGTARPNEQFF.